Each of the 16 T cell receptor beta chains below was sequenced from the same sample in a study of blood T cell repertoires in COVID-19. Assay: immunoSEQ multiplex PCR; the TCRdb copy retains only in-frame clones and omits some. This sample carries about 250,000 clones, 86% of them seen once, and the ten largest clones take around 1.7%. Sequencing was performed on peripheral blood. Receptors were obtained from a woman between 55 and 75 years old who had recovered from COVID-19.

This clone was seen only a few times. This rearrangement joins TRBV7-3 to TRBJ2-5; 12 positions match TRBD1. The CDR3 is made up of 15 amino acids. V shed 2 bases and J 4 bases; nucleotides not matched to a gene: 2. Germline V gives CDR1 SGHTA, CDR2 FQGTGA. This CDR3 is CASSLGTGGLETQYF. For the CDR3, the DNA is TGTGCCAGCAGCTTAGGGACAGGGGGCCTAGAGACCCAGTACTTC. Drawing the rest from reference TRBV7-3 and TRBJ2-5, the complete variable domain is GAGVSQTPSNKVTEKGKYVELRCDPISGHTALYWYRQSLGQGPEFLIYFQGTGAADDSGLPNDRFFAVRPEGSVSTLKIQRTERGDSAVYLCASSLGTGGLETQYFGPGTRLLVL.

The V call is TRBV28, the J call TRBJ2-7; D is undetermined. The CDR3 has 14 residues. The germline CDR1 and CDR2 sequences are MDHEN and SYDVKM. The V end lost 4 bases, the J end lost 2 bases, and 12 bases lay between the germline ends. CDR3 DNA: TGTGCCAGCAGTTCCCCCCGGGTACCCTACGAGCAGTACTTC. This translates into CASSSPRVPYEQYF.

The chain is built from TRBV5-1 and TRBJ2-2; 10 nucleotides align to TRBD2. Germline assignment: CDR1 SGHRS and CDR2 YFSETQ. V gave up 4 bases and J gave up 5 bases; unmatched junction bases: 8. This CDR3 has 16 amino acids. CDR3 DNA sequence: TGCGCCAGCAGCATTAGCGGGGGGCATCAAACCGGGGAGCTGTTTTTT. Translation: CASSISGGHQTGELFF.

The CDR3 DNA is TGTGCCAGCAGCGCAAATGGGGGCCCCTCCTACGAGCAGTACTTC. It yields the protein CASSANGGPSYEQYF. V usage is TRBV7-3 and J usage is TRBJ2-7, with D tentatively TRBD1 (6 bases). V lost 5 bases and J lost 0, with 14 bases in between. The V gene's germline CDR1 is SGHTA and CDR2 FQGTGA. This CDR3 spans 15 amino acids.

This sequence joins TRBV19 and TRBJ1-2; D not certain. Germline V CDR1 and CDR2: LNHDA, SQIVND (reference sequence). V dropped 8 bases and J dropped 7 bases, with 20 bases sitting between them. CDR3 length equals 14 residues. As DNA, the CDR3 is TGTGCCAGTTCATTTGAGGGTTCAATCTCTGGCTACACCTTC. It is translated as CASSFEGSISGYTF.

The chain couples TRBV7-8 to TRBJ2-3, with a weak D call TRBD1 (5 bases). Germline V gene lookup returns CDR1 SGHVS and CDR2 FQNEAQ. This CDR3 is built from 13 residues. Deletions cut 4 bases from V and 4 bases from J, with 9 bases between. Written as DNA, the CDR3 is TGTGCCAGCAGCTCAAGACAGCCAGATACGCAGTATTTT. It codes for CASSSRQPDTQYF.

This chain connects TRBV7-9 to TRBJ2-1; 7 bases agree with TRBD2. V was clipped by 2 bases and J by 3 bases; unmatched bases: 4. CDR1 is SEHNR and CDR2 is FQNEAQ in the germline V gene (reference sequence). The CDR3 covers 15 residues. This chain's CDR3 is CASSLNSGNYNEQFF. The CDR3 DNA is TGTGCCAGCAGCTTAAACAGCGGGAACTACAATGAGCAGTTCTTC. Combining the CDR3 with reference TRBV7-9 and TRBJ2-1 gives the whole variable domain DTGVSQNPRHKITKRGQNVTFRCDPISEHNRLYWYRQTLGQGPEFLTYFQNEAQLEKSRLLSDRFSAERPKGSFSTLEIQRTEQGDSAMYLCASSLNSGNYNEQFFGPGTRLTVL.

The rearrangement joins TRBV29-1 to TRBJ1-1; possibly TRBD1 for D (5 bases). V lost 8 bases to trimming and J lost 6 bases, with 16 bases between them. This CDR3 contains 12 residues. The germline V gene encodes CDR1 SQVTM and CDR2 ANQGSEA. The CDR3 region is CSTRRAGSEAFF. In DNA form, the CDR3 reads TGCAGCACCCGAAGGGCAGGGTCTGAAGCTTTCTTT.

The chain links TRBV28 to TRBJ1-2; D is perhaps TRBD1 (6 bases). Germline CDR1 MDHEN, CDR2 SYDVKM. CDR3 length: 15 residues. Trimming stripped 5 bases from V and 4 bases from J, with 17 bases between. This CDR3 reads CASSLTSTGPYGYTF. DNA for the CDR3: TGTGCCAGCAGTCTCACCTCCACAGGGCCCTATGGCTACACCTTC.

This clone has more than one count but fewer than ten. V gene TRBV5-4 combines with J gene TRBJ1-5; 9 positions match TRBD1. This CDR3 has 14 residues. J was trimmed by 7 bases and V by 0 bases; bases with no gene match: 2. Germline loops: CDR1 SGHNT, CDR2 YYREEE (reference sequence). The CDR3 nucleotides are TGTGCCAGCAGCTTGGACAGGGGGCAACAGCCCCAGCATTTT. As protein: CASSLDRGQQPQHF.

The chain links TRBV30 to TRBJ1-5; TRBD1 agrees at 10 bases. This CDR3 contains 20 residues. Trimming took 1 base from V and 6 from J; bases not matched to a gene: 21. Germline loops: CDR1 GTSNPN, CDR2 SVGIG (reference sequence). The CDR3 here is CAWSDTDRGLTTKFGQPQHF. The CDR3 bases are TGTGCCTGGAGTGATACGGACAGGGGGTTGACTACCAAATTTGGTCAGCCCCAGCATTTT.

V and J are TRBV5-8 and TRBJ2-2; 10 bases match TRBD2. There are 16 residues in the CDR3. Germline lookup yields CDR1 SGHTS and CDR2 YDEGEE. The J segment lost 0 bases and the V segment lost 2 bases, leaving 1 base of the junction unmatched. The chain's CDR3 is CASSFLAGANTGELFF. As DNA, the CDR3 is TGTGCCAGCAGCTTTCTAGCGGGGGCGAACACCGGGGAGCTGTTTTTT.

This clone was counted between two and nine times. The J gene is TRBJ2-1, the V gene TRBV5-1, with D possibly being TRBD2 (6 bases). The CDR3 consists of 15 residues. CDR1 is SGHRS, CDR2 YFSETQ, per germline. V lost 5 bases and J 3 bases, leaving 15 bases between the germline ends. The CDR3 region is CASRSTPRGYNEQFF. CDR3 DNA sequence: TGCGCCAGCAGGTCAACCCCGCGGGGCTACAATGAGCAGTTCTTC.

This clone showed up many times. The V gene is TRBV4-2, the J gene TRBJ1-1; maybe TRBD1 (6 bases). V was trimmed by 4 bases and J by 7 bases, leaving 16 bases between them. The CDR3 spans 14 residues. The germline V gene encodes CDR1 LGHNA and CDR2 YNFKEQ. The CDR3: CASSPLQGPDEAFF. In DNA form, the CDR3 reads TGTGCCAGCAGCCCGCTACAGGGTCCGGATGAAGCTTTCTTT.

This clone was seen a single time. V usage is TRBV9 and J usage is TRBJ2-2, with D maybe TRBD2 (5 bases). The ends were cut back, 0 bases at V and 4 bases at J, with 16 bases in the middle. Germline assignment: CDR1 SGDLS and CDR2 YYNGEE. There are 17 residues in the CDR3. CDR3 amino acids: CASSVALARVGTGELFF. The CDR3 nucleotides are TGTGCCAGCAGCGTAGCCCTAGCACGGGTGGGCACCGGGGAGCTGTTTTTT.

The genes are TRBV6-4 and TRBJ1-5, with 8 nucleotides matching TRBD1. Germline values: CDR1 MRHNA, CDR2 SNTAGT. The length of the CDR3 is 15 residues. The V and J ends lost 6 bases and 5 bases, in that order; junction bases with no gene match: 9. CDR3 residues: CASSASQGADQPQHF. CDR3 bases: TGTGCCAGCAGCGCAAGTCAGGGGGCGGATCAGCCCCAGCATTTT.